This TCR beta chain was sequenced during a study of blood T cell repertoires in COVID-19. Sequencing was performed with immunoSEQ multiplex PCR; in TCRdb, only in-frame clones are kept and a portion is missing. The table shows 100,000 or so clones, with 80% to 90% occurring only once. The CDR3 length is 13 residues. V lost 7 bases and J lost 6, with 16 bases in between. In germline, CDR1 is MNHEY, CDR2 SVGAGI. The genes are TRBV6-5 and TRBJ2-7; D is uncertain. The sequencing input was peripheral blood. The TCR was taken from a human donor with acute or convalescent COVID-19. The donor label of this sample is uncertain. The CDR3 DNA reads TGTGCCAGCACCCCGCTCCCGCGGCTCGAGCAGTACTTC. Translated, it gives CASTPLPRLEQYF.